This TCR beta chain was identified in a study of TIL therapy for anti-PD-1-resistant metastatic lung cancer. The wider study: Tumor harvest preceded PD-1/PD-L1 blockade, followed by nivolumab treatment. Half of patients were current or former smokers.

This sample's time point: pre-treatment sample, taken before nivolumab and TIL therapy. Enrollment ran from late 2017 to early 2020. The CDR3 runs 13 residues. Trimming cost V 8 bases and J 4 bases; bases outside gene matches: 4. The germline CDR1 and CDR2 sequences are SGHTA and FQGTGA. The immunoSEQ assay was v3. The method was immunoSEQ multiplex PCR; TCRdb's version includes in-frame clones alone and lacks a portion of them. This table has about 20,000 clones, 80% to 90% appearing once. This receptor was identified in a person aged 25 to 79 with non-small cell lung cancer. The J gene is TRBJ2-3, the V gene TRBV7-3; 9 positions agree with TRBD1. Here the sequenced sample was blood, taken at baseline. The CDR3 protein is CASGRQGADTQYF. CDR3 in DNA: TGTGCCAGCGGAAGACAGGGGGCAGATACGCAGTATTTT.